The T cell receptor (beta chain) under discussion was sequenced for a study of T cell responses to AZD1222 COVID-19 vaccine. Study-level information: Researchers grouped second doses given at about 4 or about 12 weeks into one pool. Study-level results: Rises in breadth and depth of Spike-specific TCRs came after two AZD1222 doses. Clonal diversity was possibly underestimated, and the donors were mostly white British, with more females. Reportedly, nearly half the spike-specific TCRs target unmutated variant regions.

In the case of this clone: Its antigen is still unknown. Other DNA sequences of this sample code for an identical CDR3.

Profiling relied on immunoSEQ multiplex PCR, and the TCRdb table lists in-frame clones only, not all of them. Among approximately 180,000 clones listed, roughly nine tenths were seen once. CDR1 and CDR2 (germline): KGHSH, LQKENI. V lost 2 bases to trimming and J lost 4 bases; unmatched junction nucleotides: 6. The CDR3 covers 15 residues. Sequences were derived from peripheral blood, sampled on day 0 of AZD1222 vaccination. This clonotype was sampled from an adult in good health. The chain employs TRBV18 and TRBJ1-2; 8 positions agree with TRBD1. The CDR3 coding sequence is TGTGCCAGCTCACCAGGAACAGGGGGTAGCTATGGCTACACCTTC. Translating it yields CASSPGTGGSYGYTF.